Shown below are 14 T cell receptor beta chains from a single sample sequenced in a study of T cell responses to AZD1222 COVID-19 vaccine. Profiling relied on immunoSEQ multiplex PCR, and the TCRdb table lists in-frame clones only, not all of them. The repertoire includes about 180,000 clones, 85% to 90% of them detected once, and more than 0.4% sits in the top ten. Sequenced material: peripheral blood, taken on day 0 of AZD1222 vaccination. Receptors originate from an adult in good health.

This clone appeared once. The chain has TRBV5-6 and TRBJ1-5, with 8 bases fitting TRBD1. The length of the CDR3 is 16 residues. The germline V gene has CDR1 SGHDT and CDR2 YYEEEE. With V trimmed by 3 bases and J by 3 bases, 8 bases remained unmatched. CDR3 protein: CASSSYTDRVNQPQHF. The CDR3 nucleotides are TGTGCCAGCAGCTCTTACACGGACAGGGTCAATCAGCCCCAGCATTTT.

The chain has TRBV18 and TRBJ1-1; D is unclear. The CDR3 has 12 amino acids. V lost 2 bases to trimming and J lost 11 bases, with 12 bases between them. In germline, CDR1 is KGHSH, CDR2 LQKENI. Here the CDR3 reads CASSPGDPVAFF. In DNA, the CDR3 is TGTGCCAGCTCACCAGGAGACCCCGTGGCTTTCTTT.

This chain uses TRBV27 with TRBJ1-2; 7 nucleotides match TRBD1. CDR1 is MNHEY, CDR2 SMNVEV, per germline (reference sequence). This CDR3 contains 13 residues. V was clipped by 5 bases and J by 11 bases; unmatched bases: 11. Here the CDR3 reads CASSAQRDSHYTF. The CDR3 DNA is TGTGCCAGCAGTGCGCAGCGGGACAGCCATTACACCTTC.

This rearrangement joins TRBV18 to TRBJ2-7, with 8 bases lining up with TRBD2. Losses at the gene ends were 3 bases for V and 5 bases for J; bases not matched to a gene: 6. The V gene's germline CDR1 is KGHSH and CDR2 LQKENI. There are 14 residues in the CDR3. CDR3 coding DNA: TGTGCCAGCTCACCGCACCCCGGGGGGGACGAGCAGTACTTC. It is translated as CASSPHPGGDEQYF.

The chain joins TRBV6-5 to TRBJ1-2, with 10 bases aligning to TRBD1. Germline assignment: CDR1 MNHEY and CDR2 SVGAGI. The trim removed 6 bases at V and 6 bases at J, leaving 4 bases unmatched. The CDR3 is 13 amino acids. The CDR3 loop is CASRAGQGNGYTF. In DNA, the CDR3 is TGTGCCAGCAGAGCGGGACAGGGGAATGGCTACACCTTC.

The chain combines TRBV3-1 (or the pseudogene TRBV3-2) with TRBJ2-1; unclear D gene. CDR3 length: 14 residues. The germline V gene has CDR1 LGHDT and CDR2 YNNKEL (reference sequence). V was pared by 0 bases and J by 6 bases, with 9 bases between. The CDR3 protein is CASSQDPRRNEQFF. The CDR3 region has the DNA TGTGCCAGCAGCCAAGATCCACGACGCAATGAGCAGTTCTTC.

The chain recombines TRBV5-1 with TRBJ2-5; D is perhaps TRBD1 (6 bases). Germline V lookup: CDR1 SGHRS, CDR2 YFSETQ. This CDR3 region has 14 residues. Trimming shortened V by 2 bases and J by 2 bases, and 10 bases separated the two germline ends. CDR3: CASSFGDIQETQYF. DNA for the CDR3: TGCGCCAGCAGCTTTGGGGACATACAAGAGACCCAGTACTTC.

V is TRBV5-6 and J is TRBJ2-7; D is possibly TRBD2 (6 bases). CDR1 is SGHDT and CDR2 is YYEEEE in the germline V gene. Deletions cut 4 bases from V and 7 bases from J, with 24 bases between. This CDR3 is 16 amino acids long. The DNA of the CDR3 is TGTGCCAGCAGCGGGAGGCTAGCGCCGCTTTCTGGGGAGCAGTACTTC. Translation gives CASSGRLAPLSGEQYF.

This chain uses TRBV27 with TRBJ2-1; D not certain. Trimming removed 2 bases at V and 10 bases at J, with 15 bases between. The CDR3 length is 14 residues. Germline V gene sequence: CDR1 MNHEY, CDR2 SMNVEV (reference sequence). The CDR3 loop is CASSLGGPTREQFF. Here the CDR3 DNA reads TGTGCCAGCAGTTTAGGTGGGCCGACCCGGGAGCAGTTCTTC.

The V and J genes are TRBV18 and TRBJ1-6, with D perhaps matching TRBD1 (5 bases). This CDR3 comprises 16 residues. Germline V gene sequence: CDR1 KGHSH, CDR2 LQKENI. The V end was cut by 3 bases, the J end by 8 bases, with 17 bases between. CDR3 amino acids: CASSPTGVRVDSPLHF. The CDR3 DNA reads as TGTGCCAGCTCACCTACGGGGGTTCGGGTTGATTCACCCCTCCACTTT.

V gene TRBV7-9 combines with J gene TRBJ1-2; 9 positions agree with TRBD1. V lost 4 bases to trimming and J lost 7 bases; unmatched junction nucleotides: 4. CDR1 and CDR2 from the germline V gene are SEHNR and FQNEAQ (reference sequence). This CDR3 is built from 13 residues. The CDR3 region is CASSSPTGGGYTF. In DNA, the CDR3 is TGTGCCAGCAGCTCACCGACAGGGGGTGGCTACACCTTC. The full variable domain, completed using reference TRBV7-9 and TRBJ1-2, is DTGVSQNPRHKITKRGQNVTFRCDPISEHNRLYWYRQTLGQGPEFLTYFQNEAQLEKSRLLSDRFSAERPKGSFSTLEIQRTEQGDSAMYLCASSSPTGGGYTFGSGTRLTVV.

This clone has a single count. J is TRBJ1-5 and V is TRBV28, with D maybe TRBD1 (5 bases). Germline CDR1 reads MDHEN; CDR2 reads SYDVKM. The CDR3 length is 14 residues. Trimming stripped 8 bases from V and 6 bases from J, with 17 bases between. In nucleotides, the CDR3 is TGTGCCAGCTCAGGGTCCCAGTTGCGTCAGCCCCAGCATTTT. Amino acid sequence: CASSGSQLRQPQHF.

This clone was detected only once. In nucleotides, the CDR3 is TGTGCCAGCAGTGGTCGGGGGACAGGTACCTCAGATACGCAGTATTTT. Translation: CASSGRGTGTSDTQYF. The rearrangement uses TRBV25-1 and TRBJ2-3; 8 bases align to TRBD1. V lost 4 bases, J lost 4 bases, and 10 bases stayed unmatched. Germline V gene data show CDR1 as MGHDK and CDR2 as SYGVNS. The CDR3 totals 16 residues.

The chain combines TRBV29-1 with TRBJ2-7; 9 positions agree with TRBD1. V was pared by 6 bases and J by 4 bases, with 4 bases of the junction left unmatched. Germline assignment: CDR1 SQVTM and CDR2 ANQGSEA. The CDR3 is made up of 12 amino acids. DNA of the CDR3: TGCAGCGTCGAGGGACAGGGATACGAGCAGTACTTC. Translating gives CSVEGQGYEQYF.